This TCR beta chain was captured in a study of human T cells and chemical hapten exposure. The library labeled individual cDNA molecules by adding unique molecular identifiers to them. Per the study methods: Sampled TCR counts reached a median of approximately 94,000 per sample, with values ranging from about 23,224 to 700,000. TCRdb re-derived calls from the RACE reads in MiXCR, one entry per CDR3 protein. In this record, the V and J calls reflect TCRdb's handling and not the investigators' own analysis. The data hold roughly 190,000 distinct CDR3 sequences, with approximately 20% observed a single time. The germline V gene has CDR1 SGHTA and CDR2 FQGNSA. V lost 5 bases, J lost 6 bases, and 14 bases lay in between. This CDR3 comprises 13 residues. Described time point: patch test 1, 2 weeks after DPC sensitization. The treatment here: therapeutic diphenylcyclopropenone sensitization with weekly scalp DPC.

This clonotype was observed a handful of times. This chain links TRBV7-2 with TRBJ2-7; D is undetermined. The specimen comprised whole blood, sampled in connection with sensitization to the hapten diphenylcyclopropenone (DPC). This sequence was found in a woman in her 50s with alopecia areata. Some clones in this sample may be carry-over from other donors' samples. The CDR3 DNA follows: TGTGCCAGCAGCCTTCCACAGTTTCCCGAGCAGTACTTC. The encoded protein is CASSLPQFPEQYF.